This T cell receptor beta chain was obtained from a study of OX40 agonist ivuxolimab in advanced cancers. Between the trimmed V and J ends, which lost 2 bases and 1 base, there was a span of 23 bases. The CDR3 loop spans 19 amino acids. Germline CDR1 is ENHRY and CDR2 is SYGVKD. Profiling relied on immunoSEQ multiplex PCR, and the TCRdb table lists in-frame clones only, not all of them. The data contain tens of thousands of clones, 90% of them singletons. This sequence originates from an adult with an advanced solid tumor such as melanoma, head and neck, liver or kidney cancer. The source was CD4+ or CD8+ T cells sorted from blood, collected in a trial of the OX40 agonist ivuxolimab. This chain connects TRBV10-3 to TRBJ1-1, with D perhaps TRBD1 (5 bases). As DNA, the CDR3 is TGTGCCATCAGTGAGGACCAGGGTTTGCAGATTCGCAAGAACACTGAAGCTTTCTTT. It yields the protein CAISEDQGLQIRKNTEAFF.